The 3 T cell receptor beta chains listed next were all sequenced from one sample in a study of Graves' ophthalmopathy and Graves' hyperthyroidism. RNA transcripts were the source from which TCR beta CDR3 regions were amplified. The library came from an HTBI-primed first-round RT-PCR and a second-round multiplex PCR. MiXCR was run by TCRdb on the multiplex PCR reads, yielding one entry per CDR3 protein. The sample lists around 600,000 distinct CDR3 sequences, roughly 41% seen once, with roughly 3% in the top ten. The sample consisted of peripheral blood. The receptor source for this set is an adult man with Graves' ophthalmopathy.

Only a few counts were recorded for this clonotype. The chain has TRBV5-6 and TRBJ2-5, with D possibly matching TRBD1 (5 bases). Germline V gene data show CDR1 as SGHDT and CDR2 as YYEEEE. The CDR3 covers 15 residues. V gave up 4 bases and J gave up 3 bases, with 16 bases separating them. The CDR3 sequence is CASSLGRAGKETQYF. The DNA for the CDR3 is TGTGCCAGCAGCCTGGGCAGGGCAGGGAAAGAGACCCAGTACTTC.

This clonotype was seen ten or more times. The chain combines TRBV20-1 with TRBJ2-6, with 11 bases fitting TRBD1. This CDR3 has 18 amino acids. V gave up 4 bases and J gave up 1 base; unmatched junction bases: 9. The germline V gene has CDR1 DFQATT and CDR2 SNEGSKA (reference sequence). CDR3 DNA sequence: TGCAGTGCTATACCGGGACAGGGGGAATCATCTGGGGCCAACGTCCTGACTTTC. This gives the protein CSAIPGQGESSGANVLTF.

Ten or more counts support this clonotype. The rearrangement links TRBV19 to TRBJ2-6; the D call may be TRBD1 or TRBD2 (5 bases each). This CDR3 has 19 residues. CDR1 is LNHDA, CDR2 SQIVND, per germline (reference sequence). Trimming left V 0 bases short and J 0 bases short, with 15 bases between. The CDR3 region is CASSIDRDGTSSGANVLTF. CDR3 DNA sequence: TGTGCCAGTAGTATAGATCGGGACGGGACCAGCTCTGGGGCCAACGTCCTGACTTTC. The variable domain in full, completed from reference TRBV19 and TRBJ2-6, reads DGGITQSPKYLFRKEGQNVTLSCEQNLNHDAMYWYRQDPGQGLRLIYYSQIVNDFQKGDIAEGYSVSREKKESFPLTVTSAQKNPTAFYLCASSIDRDGTSSGANVLTFGAGSRLTVL.